A single sample is the source of the 28 T cell receptor beta chains below, sequenced in a study of OX40 agonist ivuxolimab in advanced cancers. Sequencing was performed with immunoSEQ multiplex PCR; in TCRdb, only in-frame clones are kept and a portion is missing. The sample carries about 89,000 clones, 85% to 95% recorded once. Source: CD4+ or CD8+ T cells sorted from blood, taken in a trial of the OX40 agonist ivuxolimab. Source of these receptors: an adult with an advanced solid tumor such as melanoma, head and neck, liver or kidney cancer.

The CDR3 region has the DNA TGTGCCAGCAGGCTCCTAGCGGGGGGGCCGGTAGGCAATGAGCAGTTCTTC. This translates into CASRLLAGGPVGNEQFF. The V call is TRBV27, the J call TRBJ2-1; 12 positions agree with TRBD2. The CDR3 runs 17 residues. Per the germline V gene, CDR1 is MNHEY and CDR2 is SMNVEV (reference sequence). Unmatched junction bases numbered 12, after V lost 6 bases and J lost 6 bases.

The chain joins TRBV16 to TRBJ2-7; possibly TRBD2 for D (6 bases). The germline gives CDR1 KGHSY, CDR2 FQNENV. The V and J ends lost 3 bases and 5 bases respectively, with 17 bases between them. The CDR3 is 15 residues long. The CDR3 nucleotides are TGTGCCAGCAGCCACCCTATAGCGGAGGCGGACGAGCAGTACGTC. Translating gives CASSHPIAEADEQYV.

The V gene is TRBV7-2, the J gene TRBJ2-3; 14 bases line up with TRBD2. Germline assignment: CDR1 SGHTA and CDR2 FQGNSA. The CDR3 is 16 residues long. Trimming took 3 bases from V and 4 from J; bases not matched to a gene: 3. CDR3 region: CASSFLGLAGADTQYF. CDR3 sequence (DNA): TGTGCCAGCAGCTTCCTGGGACTAGCGGGGGCAGATACGCAGTATTTT.

The rearrangement uses TRBV9 and TRBJ1-3; a weak D match, TRBD1 (5 bases). Germline V gives CDR1 SGDLS, CDR2 YYNGEE. The CDR3 is 15 residues long. V was pared by 1 base and J by 7 bases, with 15 bases between. CDR3 nucleotide sequence: TGTGCCAGCAGCGTAATGGGAACCCCAGGGAACACCATATATTTT. Translating gives CASSVMGTPGNTIYF. The full variable domain, its missing parts supplied by reference TRBV9 and TRBJ1-3, is DSGVTQTPKHLITATGQRVTLRCSPRSGDLSVYWYQQSLDQGLQFLIQYYNGEERAKGNILERFSAQQFPDLHSELNLSSLELGDSALYFCASSVMGTPGNTIYFGEGSWLTVV.

This clone has only a few counts. This rearrangement joins TRBV7-3 to TRBJ1-2, with D unresolved. The CDR3 is 13 amino acids. V dropped 2 bases and J dropped 8 bases, with 12 bases sitting between them. In germline, CDR1 is SGHTA, CDR2 FQGTGA. The CDR3 region is CASSLADRRGYTF. For the CDR3, the DNA is TGTGCCAGCAGCTTAGCGGACCGGCGGGGCTACACCTTC.

The genes are TRBV6-1 and TRBJ2-1; TRBD2 might be the D (6 bases). Trimming pared 5 bases from V and 7 bases from J, leaving 12 bases between. Looked up from germline, CDR1 is MNHNS and CDR2 is SASEGT. The CDR3 is 13 amino acids. The CDR3 bases are TGTGCCAGCAGTATACTAGCCGCTAATGAGCAGTTCTTC. It specifies CASSILAANEQFF.

This CDR3 is CASSLQGSSGNTIYF. Here the CDR3 DNA reads TGCGCCAGCAGCTTACAGGGGTCCTCTGGAAACACCATATATTTT. The chain couples TRBV5-1 to TRBJ1-3; 7 bases fit TRBD1. Germline-derived CDR1 and CDR2 are SGHRS and YFSETQ. Losses at the gene ends were 2 bases for V and 0 bases for J; bases not matched to a gene: 2. This CDR3 is 15 amino acids long.

The rearrangement links TRBV30 to TRBJ2-1; D remains unclear. V lost 0 bases to trimming and J lost 9 bases, with 6 bases between them. The V gene's germline CDR1 is GTSNPN and CDR2 SVGIG (reference sequence). The CDR3 has 11 amino acids. CDR3 bases: TGTGCCTGGAGTGTACGCGCTGAGCAGTTCTTC. Amino acids: CAWSVRAEQFF. The full variable domain, completed using reference TRBV30 and TRBJ2-1, is SQTIHQWPATLVQPVGSPLSLECTVEGTSNPNLYWYRQAAGRGLQLLFYSVGIGQISSEVPQNLSASRPQDRQFILSSKKLLLSDSGFYLCAWSVRAEQFFGPGTRLTVL.

This chain connects TRBV11-2 to TRBJ1-2; the D gene is possibly TRBD1 (6 bases). The CDR3 sequence is 16 residues long. Germline CDR1 is SGHAT and CDR2 is FQNNGV. Trimming stripped 3 bases from V and 3 bases from J, with 17 bases between. DNA for the CDR3: TGTGCCAGCAGCTTCGATAGCGAGGGGGGTGACTATGGCTACACCTTC. Protein product: CASSFDSEGGDYGYTF.

By sample share, this clone is medium-sized. The CDR3 region has the DNA TGTGCCAGCAGCTTGGGGCCCTCAGATGGCTACACCTTC. It is translated as CASSLGPSDGYTF. This sequence joins TRBV5-4 and TRBJ1-2; D is undetermined. Trimming took 0 bases from V and 6 from J, leaving 9 bases between them. The germline V gene has CDR1 SGHNT and CDR2 YYREEE (reference sequence). The CDR3 covers 13 residues.

The V gene is TRBV28, the J gene TRBJ1-5; D unresolved. Germline V gene sequence: CDR1 MDHEN, CDR2 SYDVKM. The germline V and J ends were trimmed by 6 bases and 0 bases, with 18 bases remaining between them. The CDR3 loop spans 17 amino acids. CDR3 protein: CASSSRTTRYSNQPQHF. In nucleotides, the CDR3 is TGTGCCAGCAGCTCTCGGACCACCCGGTATAGCAATCAGCCCCAGCATTTT.

V is TRBV30 and J is TRBJ1-2; TRBD1 matches at 9 bases. J gave up 3 bases and V 4 bases, and 6 bases lay outside the gene matches. The CDR3 sequence is 14 residues long. Germline CDR1 reads GTSNPN; CDR2 reads SVGIG (reference sequence). CDR3 region: CAWTQDRGYYGYTF. The CDR3 DNA follows: TGTGCCTGGACCCAGGACAGGGGCTACTATGGCTACACCTTC. Together with reference TRBV30 and TRBJ1-2, the CDR3 gives the full variable domain: SQTIHQWPATLVQPVGSPLSLECTVEGTSNPNLYWYRQAAGRGLQLLFYSVGIGQISSEVPQNLSASRPQDRQFILSSKKLLLSDSGFYLCAWTQDRGYYGYTFGSGTRLTVV.

The genes are TRBV6-5 and TRBJ1-2, with no clear D. The CDR3 totals 16 residues. In germline, CDR1 is MNHEY, CDR2 SVGAGI. V lost 4 bases to trimming and J lost 4 bases, with 19 bases between them. The CDR3 reads CASSSPRRRPIYGYTF. CDR3 in DNA: TGTGCCAGCAGTTCCCCCCGGAGGCGACCAATCTATGGCTACACCTTC.

The chain combines TRBV6-5 with TRBJ1-2; 9 bases are a match to TRBD1. The CDR3 is made up of 15 amino acids. The junction had 7 bases not matched to a gene; V was cut back by 4 bases and J by 4 bases. CDR1 and CDR2 from the germline V gene are MNHEY and SVGAGI. CDR3 sequence reads: CASSSPGQGPYGYTF. The CDR3 nucleotides read TGTGCCAGCAGTTCCCCGGGACAGGGTCCCTATGGCTACACCTTC.

V gene TRBV28 combines with J gene TRBJ2-5; a weak D match, TRBD2 (6 bases). This CDR3 is built from 14 residues. CDR1 and CDR2 (germline): MDHEN, SYDVKM. Trimming took off 7 bases at V and 0 bases at J, with 12 bases between the two ends. Written as DNA, the CDR3 is TGTGCCAGCACTCGGACTACCGACCAAGAGACCCAGTACTTC. This sequence encodes CASTRTTDQETQYF.

J is TRBJ1-2 and V is TRBV28; the D is unclear. Between the trimmed V and J ends, which lost 2 bases and 5 bases, there was a span of 12 bases. The CDR3 contains 14 residues. CDR1 and CDR2 (germline): MDHEN, SYDVKM. In nucleotides, the CDR3 is TGTGCCAGCAGTTTAACGGATAGAAGATATGGCTACACCTTC. Its translation: CASSLTDRRYGYTF.

The V and J genes are TRBV19 and TRBJ2-2, with D hard to call. Looked up from germline, CDR1 is LNHDA and CDR2 is SQIVND (reference sequence). CDR3 length equals 12 residues. V was pared by 6 bases and J by 6 bases, with 8 bases between. The CDR3 sequence: CASRTYPGELFF. CDR3 nucleotides: TGTGCCAGTAGGACTTATCCCGGGGAGCTGTTTTTT.

The chain is built from TRBV29-1 and TRBJ1-2; D is unresolved. Per the germline V gene, CDR1 is SQVTM and CDR2 is ANQGSEA. This CDR3 is 13 amino acids long. Trimming removed 3 bases at V and 8 bases at J, with 16 bases between. The CDR3 bases are TGCAGCGTTGATGGATCAAGTCCCGGGGGCTACACCTTC. Amino acid sequence: CSVDGSSPGGYTF.

In regard to this clone: The sample carries other DNA sequences with the same CDR3. The chain has TRBV19 and TRBJ1-5; maybe TRBD1 (6 bases). The V end lost 3 bases, the J end lost 6 bases, and 12 bases lay between the germline ends. CDR1 is LNHDA and CDR2 is SQIVND in the germline V gene (reference sequence). The CDR3 has 14 residues. CDR3 nucleotide sequence: TGTGCCAGTAGTATTGGGGGGGCAGGTCAGCCCCAGCATTTT. Protein sequence: CASSIGGAGQPQHF.

V is TRBV11-3 and J is TRBJ2-5; D call uncertain. Germline V lookup: CDR1 SGHNT, CDR2 YENEEA. The CDR3 consists of 16 residues. Trimming removed 1 base at V and 4 bases at J, with 16 bases between. CDR3 amino acids: CASSLASMDLRETQYF. The DNA of the CDR3 is TGTGCCAGCAGCTTAGCCTCGATGGATCTGCGAGAGACCCAGTACTTC.

V and J are TRBV28 and TRBJ1-1; D remains ambiguous. Deletions cut 4 bases from V and 4 bases from J, with 13 bases between. CDR1 and CDR2 (germline): MDHEN, SYDVKM. The CDR3 is made up of 14 amino acids. The CDR3 protein is CASSSLGLPTEAFF. CDR3 sequence (DNA): TGTGCCAGCAGTTCCTTAGGACTTCCCACTGAAGCTTTCTTT.

This chain links TRBV4-1 with TRBJ2-3; D is unclear. With 3 bases removed from V and 1 base from J, the gap between germline ends came to 14 bases. This CDR3 comprises 16 residues. Germline V lookup: CDR1 MGHRA, CDR2 YSYEKL. The CDR3 sequence: CASSQMGRSRTDTQYF. The DNA for the CDR3 is TGCGCCAGCAGCCAGATGGGCAGGTCTCGCACAGATACGCAGTATTTT.

The gene calls are TRBV6-5 and TRBJ2-4, with D perhaps TRBD1 or TRBD2 (5 bases each). Per germline, CDR1 MNHEY and CDR2 SVGAGI. The ends were cut back, 8 bases at V and 8 bases at J, with 13 bases in the middle. The CDR3 contains 12 residues. CDR3 sequence (DNA): TGTGCCAGCGGGGACGCCGGGGACATTCAGTACTTC. Its translation: CASGDAGDIQYF.

The chain carries TRBV6-6 and TRBJ1-5, with D possibly TRBD1 on 5 matching bases. Trimming removed 6 bases at V and 4 bases at J, with 19 bases between. Germline V CDR1 and CDR2: MNHNY, SVGAGI (reference sequence). This CDR3 is built from 16 residues. CDR3 sequence reads: CASSQGLNRGNQPQHF. Written as DNA, the CDR3 is TGTGCCAGCAGCCAGGGACTAAACCGAGGTAATCAGCCCCAGCATTTT.

The chain carries TRBV7-2 and TRBJ2-2, with 14 bases that match TRBD2. The length of the CDR3 is 17 residues. Unmatched junction bases numbered 5, after V lost 3 bases and J lost 5 bases. CDR1 is SGHTA and CDR2 is FQGNSA in the germline V gene. The DNA for the CDR3 is TGTGCCAGCAGCTTGGGACTAGCGGGAGTCATAACCGGGGAGCTGTTTTTT. Translated: CASSLGLAGVITGELFF.

J is TRBJ1-5 and V is TRBV30, with D unresolved. V gave up 0 bases and J gave up 4 bases, with 10 bases separating them. Germline CDR1 and CDR2: GTSNPN and SVGIG (reference sequence). The CDR3 has 14 amino acids. CDR3 residues: CAWSVRSYNQPQHF. As DNA, the CDR3 is TGTGCCTGGAGTGTACGGTCTTATAATCAGCCCCAGCATTTT.

The rearrangement links TRBV7-2 to TRBJ1-6; D is uncertain. Trimming left V 1 base short and J 5 bases short, with 15 bases between. This CDR3 contains 17 residues. The germline V gene encodes CDR1 SGHTA and CDR2 FQGNSA. CDR3 coding DNA: TGTGCCAGCAGCTTAGGGCTGGCCCTTCTTAATAATTCACCCCTCCACTTT. It translates to CASSLGLALLNNSPLHF.

The chain recombines TRBV2 with TRBJ1-2, with D maybe TRBD1 (6 bases). Germline CDR1 and CDR2: SNHLY and FYNNEI. V shed 7 bases and J shed 10 bases, with 19 bases lying between them. The CDR3 length is 13 residues. DNA for the CDR3: TGTGCCAGCACCGGAAACAGGGAGACGGACTACACCTTC. Translated, it gives CASTGNRETDYTF.